This TCR beta chain was sequenced for a study of shared clonotypes between healthy human individuals. The study's findings and limits: Few donors restricted represented genetic and exposure-history diversity.

It was roughly 330 ng DNA, roughly 32,000 T cell genomes, that went into each replicate PCR of unsorted PBMC. Measured with immunoSEQ multiplex PCR; TCRdb has only the in-frame clones, and not every one. The sample shows about 490,000 clones, around four fifths of them seen only once. This CDR3 comprises 17 residues. The germline CDR1 and CDR2 sequences are MGHRA and YSYEKL. V was pared by 2 bases and J by 2 bases, with 19 bases between. On this clone itself: Antigen: not known. This sequence is one base from a far larger clone and is likely a read error.

Donors comprised healthy HIV-negative adults lacking recent acute infections or vaccinations. Nashville, Tennessee was home to all donors, who were Caucasian adults. The chain is built from TRBV4-1 and TRBJ2-7, with D unclear. This TCR derives from a woman aged 40 to 49 in good health. Some clones in this sample may be carry-over from other donors' samples. Sample: PBMCs. In nucleotides, the CDR3 is TGCGCCAGCAGCCAACCCCCAACGACTTACACCCCCTACGAGCAGTACTTC. Residues: CASSQPPTTYTPYEQYF.